This entry concerns a single T cell receptor beta chain. The data derive from a study of blood T cell repertoires in COVID-19. Background on the study: Material from acute and convalescent COVID-19 was sourced from the United States, Italy and Spain.

The CDR3 consists of 13 residues. J lost 10 bases, V lost 3 bases, and 3 bases had no gene match. The germline CDR1 and CDR2 sequences are SGHNT and YENEEA. In the source study's methods: How many nucleated cells were present was estimated from reference gene primer amplification. Here immunoSEQ multiplex PCR was the method, and the copy in TCRdb shows in-frame clones only, minus some. V and J calls plus clone size are reproduced from that table; the DNA served to infer D and trimming. This table holds approximately 320,000 clones, over 85% found once. The chain has TRBV11-3 and TRBJ2-1, with TRBD2 identical over 10 bases. The source material was PBMCs or T cells enriched from blood (not recorded which). This sequence was found in a man between 60 and 75 years old who had recovered from COVID-19. The CDR3 DNA reads TGTGCCAGCAGCTTTAGTAGCGGGGGGGAGCAGTTCTTC. It encodes CASSFSSGGEQFF.